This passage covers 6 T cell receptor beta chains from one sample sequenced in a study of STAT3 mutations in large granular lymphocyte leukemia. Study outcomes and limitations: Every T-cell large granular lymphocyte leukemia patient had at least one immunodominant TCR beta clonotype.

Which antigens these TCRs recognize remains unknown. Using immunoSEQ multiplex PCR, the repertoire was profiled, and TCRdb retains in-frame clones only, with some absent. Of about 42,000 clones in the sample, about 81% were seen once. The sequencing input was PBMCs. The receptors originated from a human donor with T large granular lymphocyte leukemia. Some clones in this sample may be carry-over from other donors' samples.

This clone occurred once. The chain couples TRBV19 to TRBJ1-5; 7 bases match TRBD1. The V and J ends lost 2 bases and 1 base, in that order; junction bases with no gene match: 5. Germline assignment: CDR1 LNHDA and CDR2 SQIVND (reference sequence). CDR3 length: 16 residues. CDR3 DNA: TGTGCCAGTAGTATACGGACAGGTGACAGCAATCAGCCCCAGCATTTT. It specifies CASSIRTGDSNQPQHF.

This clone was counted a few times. The CDR3 region has the DNA TGTGCCAGTCGGGGTGCGGACAGGCTTAATTCACCCCTCCACTTT. It yields the protein CASRGADRLNSPLHF. The chain carries TRBV6-5 and TRBJ1-6, with 7 bases aligning to TRBD1. With V trimmed by 9 bases and J by 6 bases, 11 bases remained unmatched. The CDR3 consists of 15 residues. Germline lookup yields CDR1 MNHEY and CDR2 SVGAGI.

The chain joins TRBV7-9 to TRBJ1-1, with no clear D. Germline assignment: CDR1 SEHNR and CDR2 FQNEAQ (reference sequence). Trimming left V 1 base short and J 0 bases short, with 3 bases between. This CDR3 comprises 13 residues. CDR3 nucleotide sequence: TGTGCCAGCAGCTTAGATATGAACACTGAAGCTTTCTTT. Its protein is CASSLDMNTEAFF.

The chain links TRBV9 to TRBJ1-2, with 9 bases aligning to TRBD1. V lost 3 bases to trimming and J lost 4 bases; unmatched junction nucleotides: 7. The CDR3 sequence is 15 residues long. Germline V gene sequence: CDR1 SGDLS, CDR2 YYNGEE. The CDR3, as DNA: TGTGCCAGCAGCGCAGGACAGGGGCCCGTCTATGGCTACACCTTC. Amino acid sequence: CASSAGQGPVYGYTF. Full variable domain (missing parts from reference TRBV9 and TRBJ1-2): DSGVTQTPKHLITATGQRVTLRCSPRSGDLSVYWYQQSLDQGLQFLIQYYNGEERAKGNILERFSAQQFPDLHSELNLSSLELGDSALYFCASSAGQGPVYGYTFGSGTRLTVV.

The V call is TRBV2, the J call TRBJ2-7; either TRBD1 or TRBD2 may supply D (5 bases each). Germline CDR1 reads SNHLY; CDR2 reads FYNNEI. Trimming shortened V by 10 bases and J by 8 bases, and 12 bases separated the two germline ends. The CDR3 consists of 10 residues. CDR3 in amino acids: CATRDGQQYF. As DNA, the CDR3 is TGTGCCACCCGGGACGGCCAGCAGTACTTC.

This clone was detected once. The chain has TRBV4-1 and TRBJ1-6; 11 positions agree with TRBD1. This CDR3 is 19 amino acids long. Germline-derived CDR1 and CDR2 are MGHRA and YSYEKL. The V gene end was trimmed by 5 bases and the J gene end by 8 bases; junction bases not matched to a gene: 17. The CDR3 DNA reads TGCGCCAGCAGCTACGGACAGGGGGCCAAAAAAATTAAGGATTCACCCCTCCACTTT. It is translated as CASSYGQGAKKIKDSPLHF.